Presented here are 15 T cell receptor beta chains from one specimen sequenced in a study of T cells in Graves' hyperthyroidism and ophthalmopathy. Authors of the study amplified TCR beta CDR3 regions from RNA transcripts. When the TCR CDR3 underwent first-round RT-PCR, the HTBI primer set was used. TCRdb redid the calling of the multiplex PCR reads with MiXCR, one entry per CDR3 protein. The profile shows about 760,000 distinct CDR3 sequences, roughly a third of them singletons. The sequenced sample was blood. These receptors all come from a woman aged 40 to 50 with Graves' hyperthyroidism.

The chain links TRBV19 to TRBJ1-5; TRBD1 agrees at 7 bases. Unmatched junction bases numbered 20, after V lost 9 bases and J lost 0 bases. From germline, CDR1 is LNHDA and CDR2 SQIVND (reference sequence). The CDR3 has 19 residues. For the CDR3, the DNA is TGTGCCAGGAGAGGGAAGGGACAGCACCTTTTCAGTAGCAATCAGCCCCAGCATTTT. Translated, it gives CARRGKGQHLFSSNQPQHF.

The V and J genes are TRBV7-3 and TRBJ1-4, with TRBD1 identical over 10 bases. The CDR3 spans 17 residues. Germline assignment: CDR1 SGHTA and CDR2 FQGTGA. V trimming: 5 bases; J trimming: 3 bases; junction bases outside the gene matches: 9. CDR3 DNA: TGTGCCAGCAGCCACCGGGACAGGGGAAAGGCTAATGAAAAACTGTTTTTT. Translating it yields CASSHRDRGKANEKLFF.

The sample holds a few counts of this clonotype. The rearrangement uses TRBV5-1 and TRBJ1-1, with a possible D match to TRBD1 (5 bases). Deletions cut 2 bases from V and 6 bases from J, with 14 bases between. Germline loops: CDR1 SGHRS, CDR2 YFSETQ. There are 14 residues in the CDR3. In DNA, the CDR3 is TGCGCCAGCAGCTTCCCAGGGAATTTCGCTGAAGCTTTCTTT. Protein product: CASSFPGNFAEAFF.

This clonotype has ten or more counts. The rearrangement links TRBV7-2 to TRBJ1-6; weak D call: TRBD1 (6 bases). Trimming removed 3 bases at V and 9 bases at J, with 18 bases between. The germline V gene has CDR1 SGHTA and CDR2 FQGNSA. This CDR3 is built from 16 residues. The CDR3 nucleotides are TGTGCCAGCAGCTTTTTTCTCGCAGGGGCAAGTTCACCCCTCCACTTT. Translating gives CASSFFLAGASSPLHF.

This clonotype came up many times. The CDR3, as DNA: TGTGCCAGCAGTGAAGTTGGGGGCAGAGGAAACACCATATATTTT. Translation: CASSEVGGRGNTIYF. This chain joins TRBV25-1 and TRBJ1-3; the D gene is possibly TRBD1 (6 bases). Germline-derived CDR1 and CDR2 are MGHDK and SYGVNS. This CDR3 comprises 15 residues. Trimming took off 2 bases at V and 4 bases at J, with 12 bases between the two ends. The full variable domain, with the rest looked up from reference TRBV25-1 and TRBJ1-3, is EADIYQTPRYLVIGTGKKITLECSQTMGHDKMYWYQQDPGMELHLIHYSYGVNSTEKGDLSSESTVSRIRTEHFPLTLESARPSHTSQYLCASSEVGGRGNTIYFGEGSWLTVV.

The chain has TRBV5-1 and TRBJ1-4; perhaps TRBD1 as D (6 bases). The germline V and J ends were trimmed by 3 bases and 4 bases, with 13 bases remaining between them. This CDR3 spans 15 amino acids. Germline V CDR1 and CDR2: SGHRS, YFSETQ. The CDR3 reads CASSSSGALNEKLFF. The CDR3 DNA sequence: TGCGCCAGCAGCTCCTCAGGGGCTCTTAATGAAAAACTGTTTTTT.

This chain uses TRBV3-1 with TRBJ1-4; 8 bases agree with TRBD1. Germline CDR1 and CDR2: LGHDT and YNNKEL (reference sequence). The CDR3 sequence is 16 residues long. The V gene end was trimmed by 2 bases and the J gene end by 6 bases; junction bases not matched to a gene: 8. CDR3 protein: CASSQWQGARDEKLFF. The CDR3 DNA sequence: TGTGCCAGCAGCCAATGGCAGGGGGCAAGGGATGAAAAACTGTTTTTT.

The DNA for the CDR3 is TGTGCCAGCAGCAAAGAGAGGGGACAGGCCTCCGAGCATTTT. It specifies CASSKERGQASEHF. This chain joins TRBV11-2 and TRBJ1-5, with TRBD1 matching 8 bases. After removal of 5 bases from V and 14 bases from J, the junction contained 14 bases not matched to a gene. CDR3 length: 14 amino acids. Germline V gene data show CDR1 as SGHAT and CDR2 as FQNNGV.

This chain uses TRBV7-2 with TRBJ1-1; TRBD1 matches at 8 bases. Germline V gene lookup returns CDR1 SGHTA and CDR2 FQGNSA. J was trimmed by 10 bases and V by 1 base; bases with no gene match: 8. The CDR3 contains 14 residues. CDR3 region: CASSLGTGNFGAFF. In DNA form, the CDR3 reads TGTGCCAGCAGCTTAGGGACAGGGAACTTCGGAGCTTTCTTT. Full variable domain (missing parts from reference TRBV7-2 and TRBJ1-1): GAGVSQSPSNKVTEKGKDVELRCDPISGHTALYWYRQSLGQGLEFLIYFQGNSAPDKSGLPSDRFSAERTGGSVSTLTIQRTQQEDSAVYLCASSLGTGNFGAFFGQGTRLTVV.

This clonotype was observed a handful of times. The chain is built from TRBV6-5 and TRBJ2-7; 7 nucleotides match TRBD2. Unmatched junction bases numbered 6, after V lost 4 bases and J lost 3 bases. The CDR3 runs to 14 residues. The germline gives CDR1 MNHEY, CDR2 SVGAGI. CDR3 amino acids: CASSSGLDRYEQYF. CDR3 nucleotides: TGTGCCAGCAGTTCCGGACTAGACCGCTACGAGCAGTACTTC.

This chain uses TRBV7-9 with TRBJ2-5; 7 bases are shared with TRBD2. CDR1 and CDR2 from the germline V gene are SEHNR and FQNEAQ (reference sequence). The J segment lost 3 bases and the V segment lost 6 bases, leaving 16 bases of the junction unmatched. The CDR3 is made up of 17 amino acids. CDR3 in amino acids: CASRLWGGTAEEETQYF. The CDR3 nucleotides are TGTGCCAGCAGACTATGGGGGGGGACGGCCGAAGAAGAGACCCAGTACTTC.

This rearrangement joins TRBV20-1 to TRBJ2-5; the D gene is possibly TRBD2 (6 bases). Trimming stripped 7 bases from V and 5 bases from J, with 17 bases between. The CDR3 runs 13 residues. Germline assignment: CDR1 DFQATT and CDR2 SNEGSKA (reference sequence). The CDR3 loop is CSVNGGPRETQYF. The CDR3, as DNA: TGCAGTGTCAACGGGGGTCCGCGGGAGACCCAGTACTTC.

The chain has TRBV28 and TRBJ1-4; D is unclear. Germline loops: CDR1 MDHEN, CDR2 SYDVKM. V was cut by 6 bases and J by 2 bases, with 16 bases left in between. The CDR3 totals 16 residues. The CDR3 sequence is CASSRLVRRTNEKLFF. The CDR3 nucleotides are TGTGCCAGCAGCAGATTGGTCAGGAGGACTAATGAAAAACTGTTTTTT.

Turning to this clonotype: A read error may explain this, as a much larger clone is one base away. This is likely a read error, given that the CDR3 carries no conserved phenylalanine or tryptophan at its end. The rearrangement joins TRBV5-5 to TRBJ2-7, with D possibly being TRBD2 (5 bases). Germline V gene data show CDR1 as SGHKS and CDR2 as YYEKEE (reference sequence). The CDR3 totals 13 residues. The CDR3 loop reads CASSSTAGYEQYL. As DNA, the CDR3 is TGCGCCAGCAGTTCCACGGCGGGTTACGAGCAGTACCTC.

The chain has TRBV19 and TRBJ2-5; D possibly corresponds to TRBD1 (6 bases). Germline CDR1 reads LNHDA; CDR2 reads SQIVND (reference sequence). Between the trimmed V and J ends, which lost 1 base and 4 bases, there was a span of 16 bases. The CDR3 loop spans 16 amino acids. The CDR3, as DNA: TGTGCCAGTAGTATAGTCACAGGGAGTGGAGGAGAGACCCAGTACTTC. It yields the protein CASSIVTGSGGETQYF.